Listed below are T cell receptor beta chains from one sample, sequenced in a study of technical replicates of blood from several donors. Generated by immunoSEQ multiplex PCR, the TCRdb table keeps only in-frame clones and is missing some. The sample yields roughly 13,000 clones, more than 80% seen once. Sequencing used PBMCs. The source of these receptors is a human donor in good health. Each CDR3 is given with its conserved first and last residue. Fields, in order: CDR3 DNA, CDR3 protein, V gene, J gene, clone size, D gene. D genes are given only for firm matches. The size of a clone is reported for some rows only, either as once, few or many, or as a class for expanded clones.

CDR3 DNA: TGTGCCAGCACCCCCGGACAGAAGTACGAGCAGTACTTC; CDR3 protein: CASTPGQKYEQYF; V gene: TRBV28; J gene: TRBJ2-7; clone size: .; D gene: .
CDR3 DNA: TGTGCCACCGAGATGGGGAGAGGGCCGGGAGATACGCAGTATTTT; CDR3 protein: CATEMGRGPGDTQYF; V gene: TRBV15; J gene: TRBJ2-3; clone size: .; D gene: .
CDR3 DNA: TGTGCCAGCAGCTTGGTGCAGGGGGCTTGGACTGAAGCTTTCTTT; CDR3 protein: CASSLVQGAWTEAFF; V gene: TRBV5-8; J gene: TRBJ1-1; clone size: .; D gene: TRBD1
CDR3 DNA: TGTGCCACCTTAGCGGCCACAGGGCAGTTCTTC; CDR3 protein: CATLAATGQFF; V gene: TRBV28; J gene: TRBJ2-1; clone size: .; D gene: .
CDR3 DNA: TGTGCCAGCAGCGTATTTGCAGCGGGAGTAGACAATGAGCAGTTCTTC; CDR3 protein: CASSVFAAGVDNEQFF; V gene: TRBV9; J gene: TRBJ2-1; clone size: .; D gene: TRBD2
CDR3 DNA: TGTGCCAGCAGTGAAGATACGGGAGGTTACAATGAGCAGTTCTTC; CDR3 protein: CASSEDTGGYNEQFF; V gene: TRBV6-1; J gene: TRBJ2-1; clone size: .; D gene: TRBD2
CDR3 DNA: TGTGCCAGCTCACCCACAGGGGGCATCGGGGAGCTGTTTTTT; CDR3 protein: CASSPTGGIGELFF; V gene: TRBV18; J gene: TRBJ2-2; clone size: .; D gene: TRBD1
CDR3 DNA: TGTGCCAGCAGTTACTCGACAAAGTACACCGGGGAGCTGTTTTTT; CDR3 protein: CASSYSTKYTGELFF; V gene: TRBV6-5; J gene: TRBJ2-2; clone size: .; D gene: .
CDR3 DNA: TGTGCCACCCAACCAGCCGGGACAGGGCGCTACGAGCAGTACTTC; CDR3 protein: CATQPAGTGRYEQYF; V gene: TRBV6-5; J gene: TRBJ2-7; clone size: .; D gene: TRBD1
CDR3 DNA: TGTGCCACCCGTGCCTTAGCGGGAGGGCCAACTAGTACAAACATTCAGTACTTC; CDR3 protein: CATRALAGGPTSTNIQYF; V gene: TRBV19; J gene: TRBJ2-4; clone size: .; D gene: TRBD2
CDR3 DNA: TGTGCCATCAGTGAGAAAATCGGCTCCTACAATGAGCAGTTCTTC; CDR3 protein: CAISEKIGSYNEQFF; V gene: TRBV10-3; J gene: TRBJ2-1; clone size: .; D gene: .
CDR3 DNA: TGCGCCAGCAGGGAGGGAGAGGAGGATGGCTACACCTTC; CDR3 protein: CASREGEEDGYTF; V gene: TRBV5-1; J gene: TRBJ1-2; clone size: few; D gene: .
CDR3 DNA: TGCGCCAGCAGCCTCGGTAATGAGCAGTTCTTC; CDR3 protein: CASSLGNEQFF; V gene: TRBV5-1; J gene: TRBJ2-1; clone size: few; D gene: .
CDR3 DNA: TGCGCCAGCAGCCGGGCCTGGACAGGGGACTACGAGCAGTACTTC; CDR3 protein: CASSRAWTGDYEQYF; V gene: TRBV5-1; J gene: TRBJ2-7; clone size: once; D gene: TRBD1
CDR3 DNA: TGTGCCATCGAGCTTAGGGGTCAGGGGGCGCGCGAGCAGTACTTC; CDR3 protein: CAIELRGQGAREQYF; V gene: TRBV7-9; J gene: TRBJ2-7; clone size: .; D gene: TRBD1
CDR3 DNA: TGTGCCTGGTCTTCCGGGACAGGGGTAAGGATTAATGGCTACACCTTC; CDR3 protein: CAWSSGTGVRINGYTF; V gene: TRBV30; J gene: TRBJ1-2; clone size: once; D gene: TRBD1
CDR3 DNA: TGTGCCAGCAGCGAAGGGGGGGAGATGACCTACGAGCAGTACTTC; CDR3 protein: CASSEGGEMTYEQYF; V gene: TRBV7-6; J gene: TRBJ2-7; clone size: .; D gene: .
CDR3 DNA: TGTGCCAGCAGTTTAACAGCGGGATGGGCCGGGGAGCTGTTTTTT; CDR3 protein: CASSLTAGWAGELFF; V gene: TRBV28; J gene: TRBJ2-2; clone size: .; D gene: TRBD2
CDR3 DNA: TGTGCCAGCAGCTACGGACAGGATGGCTACACCTTC; CDR3 protein: CASSYGQDGYTF; V gene: TRBV6-5; J gene: TRBJ1-2; clone size: .; D gene: TRBD1
CDR3 DNA: TGTGCCAGCAGTTACTCTCTCATCCCCGGGGGCACTGAAGCTTTCTTT; CDR3 protein: CASSYSLIPGGTEAFF; V gene: TRBV6-5; J gene: TRBJ1-1; clone size: .; D gene: .
CDR3 DNA: TGTGCCAGCAGTCCAGGGATTCCCCAAGATACGCAGTATTTT; CDR3 protein: CASSPGIPQDTQYF; V gene: TRBV27; J gene: TRBJ2-3; clone size: .; D gene: .
CDR3 DNA: TGTGCCAGCAGCCCCCTCTCCGGGACTACCTCCTACGAGCAGTACTTC; CDR3 protein: CASSPLSGTTSYEQYF; V gene: TRBV9; J gene: TRBJ2-7; clone size: few; D gene: TRBD2
CDR3 DNA: TGTGCCAGCAGCTTCAACACAGGGGGTACTGAAGCTTTCTTT; CDR3 protein: CASSFNTGGTEAFF; V gene: TRBV7-2; J gene: TRBJ1-1; clone size: .; D gene: TRBD1
CDR3 DNA: TGTGCCAGCAGTTACTCAGCTAGCAAGCACGAGCAGTACTTC; CDR3 protein: CASSYSASKHEQYF; V gene: TRBV6-5; J gene: TRBJ2-7; clone size: .; D gene: .
CDR3 DNA: TGCGCCAGCAGCCACCTCCAGGACAACTCTGGGGCCAACGTCCTGACTTTC; CDR3 protein: CASSHLQDNSGANVLTF; V gene: TRBV4-1; J gene: TRBJ2-6; clone size: .; D gene: .
CDR3 DNA: TGTGCCAGCAGCGTAGGGGGGGGCGGTAGCAACAATGAGCAGTTCTTC; CDR3 protein: CASSVGGGGSNNEQFF; V gene: TRBV9; J gene: TRBJ2-1; clone size: few; D gene: .
CDR3 DNA: TGTGCCAGCAGCCAGGCAGATACGCAGTATTTT; CDR3 protein: CASSQADTQYF; V gene: TRBV27; J gene: TRBJ2-3; clone size: .; D gene: .
CDR3 DNA: TGTGCCAGCAGCTTAGAGCGATTCTACGAGCAGTACTTC; CDR3 protein: CASSLERFYEQYF; V gene: TRBV7-6; J gene: TRBJ2-7; clone size: .; D gene: .
CDR3 DNA: TGCGCCAGCAGCTTCTCCCGGGGCGGGAAAAGCTCCTACAATGAGCAGTTCTTC; CDR3 protein: CASSFSRGGKSSYNEQFF; V gene: TRBV5-1; J gene: TRBJ2-1; clone size: .; D gene: .
CDR3 DNA: TGTGCCAGCAGACGAGGACTAGCGGAGTACAATGAGCAGTTCTTC; CDR3 protein: CASRRGLAEYNEQFF; V gene: TRBV28; J gene: TRBJ2-1; clone size: once; D gene: TRBD2
CDR3 DNA: TGTGCCAGCAGCCGGACACTAGCGGAGCAGTACTTC; CDR3 protein: CASSRTLAEQYF; V gene: TRBV7-2; J gene: TRBJ2-7; clone size: .; D gene: TRBD2
CDR3 DNA: TGTGCCAGCTCACCCGGGGTGAGTAGGACTGAAGCTTTCTTT; CDR3 protein: CASSPGVSRTEAFF; V gene: TRBV18; J gene: TRBJ1-1; clone size: .; D gene: .
CDR3 DNA: TGTGCCAGCAGCCTCACGGCAGGGGTCTACTCTGGAAACACCATATATTTT; CDR3 protein: CASSLTAGVYSGNTIYF; V gene: TRBV7-2; J gene: TRBJ1-3; clone size: .; D gene: .
CDR3 DNA: TGTGCCAGTAGTATAAGGAGGGAACCTGGGGCCAACGTCCTGACTTTC; CDR3 protein: CASSIRREPGANVLTF; V gene: TRBV19; J gene: TRBJ2-6; clone size: .; D gene: .
CDR3 DNA: TGCGCCAGCAGCCGGGCTAGCGTCTCTTACGAGCAGTACTTC; CDR3 protein: CASSRASVSYEQYF; V gene: TRBV4-1; J gene: TRBJ2-7; clone size: .; D gene: .
CDR3 DNA: TGTGCCAGCAGTTCGGACAGGGCCTCCTACGAGCAGTACTTC; CDR3 protein: CASSSDRASYEQYF; V gene: TRBV2; J gene: TRBJ2-7; clone size: few; D gene: TRBD1
CDR3 DNA: TGCGCCAGCAGCTTCGGTGGCAGGGGGGACTCTGGAAACACCATATATTTT; CDR3 protein: CASSFGGRGDSGNTIYF; V gene: TRBV5-1; J gene: TRBJ1-3; clone size: .; D gene: TRBD1
CDR3 DNA: TGTGCCACCCGATTGGGAGGGAGCCCGGCTGGCTACACCTTC; CDR3 protein: CATRLGGSPAGYTF; V gene: TRBV19; J gene: TRBJ1-2; clone size: .; D gene: .
CDR3 DNA: TGCAGCGTTGAGGAACAGGGAAAATCTGGCTACACCTTC; CDR3 protein: CSVEEQGKSGYTF; V gene: TRBV29-1; J gene: TRBJ1-2; clone size: .; D gene: .
CDR3 DNA: TGTGCCAGCAGCTTAGTGGGGAGCTCTGGAAACACCATATATTTT; CDR3 protein: CASSLVGSSGNTIYF; V gene: TRBV11-2; J gene: TRBJ1-3; clone size: .; D gene: .
CDR3 DNA: TGTGCCAGCAGTGTGGGGGTTGGGGACAGGGGGGAGACCCAGTACTTC; CDR3 protein: CASSVGVGDRGETQYF; V gene: TRBV2; J gene: TRBJ2-5; clone size: .; D gene: TRBD1
CDR3 DNA: TGTGCCAGTAGTATCAAGGGGGCAGGAGCTTTCTTT; CDR3 protein: CASSIKGAGAFF; V gene: TRBV19; J gene: TRBJ1-1; clone size: .; D gene: TRBD1
CDR3 DNA: TGCAGCGCCGCGGGACAGGCTTACGAGCAGTACTTC; CDR3 protein: CSAAGQAYEQYF; V gene: TRBV29-1; J gene: TRBJ2-7; clone size: .; D gene: TRBD1
CDR3 DNA: TGTGCCAGCAGTTTAAGCGAGGGCTCGGCCGAGCAGTACTTC; CDR3 protein: CASSLSEGSAEQYF; V gene: TRBV27; J gene: TRBJ2-7; clone size: .; D gene: .
CDR3 DNA: TGTGCCAGCAGAAGGACAGTTAAGGACACTGAAGCTTTCTTT; CDR3 protein: CASRRTVKDTEAFF; V gene: TRBV6-5; J gene: TRBJ1-1; clone size: .; D gene: .
CDR3 DNA: TGTGCCAGCAGCCCGGGACTAGCTTCCGAGCAGTTCTTC; CDR3 protein: CASSPGLASEQFF; V gene: TRBV2; J gene: TRBJ2-1; clone size: few; D gene: TRBD2
CDR3 DNA: TGTGCCATCAGTCCTCGTGACAGGGACTACGAGCAGTACTTC; CDR3 protein: CAISPRDRDYEQYF; V gene: TRBV10-3; J gene: TRBJ2-7; clone size: .; D gene: TRBD1
CDR3 DNA: TGCGCCAGCAGCTACGGGGGGGGCTGGAGTGAAAAACTGTTTTTT; CDR3 protein: CASSYGGGWSEKLFF; V gene: TRBV5-1; J gene: TRBJ1-4; clone size: .; D gene: .
CDR3 DNA: TGTGCCAGCAGTCTAGCGGTACAGCACTACGAGCAGTACTTC; CDR3 protein: CASSLAVQHYEQYF; V gene: TRBV6-5; J gene: TRBJ2-7; clone size: .; D gene: TRBD2
CDR3 DNA: TGTGCCAGCAGCCGAGCCCAAGGCGGGACGGTGGCAGAGACCCAGTACTTC; CDR3 protein: CASSRAQGGTVAETQYF; V gene: TRBV4-2; J gene: TRBJ2-5; clone size: .; D gene: .
CDR3 DNA: TGTGCCAGCAGCTTGGTTGGACAGGGGAAGGACACTGAAGCTTTCTTT; CDR3 protein: CASSLVGQGKDTEAFF; V gene: TRBV5-6; J gene: TRBJ1-1; clone size: .; D gene: TRBD1
CDR3 DNA: TGTGCCAGCAGTGAATCAGAGAACACTGAAGCTTTCTTT; CDR3 protein: CASSESENTEAFF; V gene: TRBV6-1; J gene: TRBJ1-1; clone size: once; D gene: .
CDR3 DNA: TGTGCCAGCAGTGATACTAGCGGGGCAGATACGCAGTATTTT; CDR3 protein: CASSDTSGADTQYF; V gene: TRBV25-1; J gene: TRBJ2-3; clone size: few; D gene: TRBD2
CDR3 DNA: TGTGCCAGCCGCGAGGGGGGGGACACCGGGGAGCTGTTTTTT; CDR3 protein: CASREGGDTGELFF; V gene: TRBV6-4; J gene: TRBJ2-2; clone size: few; D gene: .